These 21 T cell receptor beta chains came from one sample sequenced in a study of T cells after yellow fever vaccination. One entry per CDR3 protein results from TCRdb running MiXCR on the 5' RACE reads. The table shows a few hundred thousand distinct CDR3 sequences, with less than 20% occurring only once. The sequencing here drew on PBMCs, taken 5 to 6 days after the first yellow fever vaccination. Every receptor here comes from a man between 18 and 35 years old who received the YFV17D yellow fever vaccine.

The chain combines TRBV20-1 with TRBJ1-1, with D perhaps TRBD1 (5 bases). This CDR3 has 15 residues. The germline V and J ends were trimmed by 6 bases and 3 bases, with 20 bases remaining between them. From germline, CDR1 is DFQATT and CDR2 SNEGSKA (reference sequence). In DNA form, the CDR3 reads TGCAGTGCACCTCCTTATTTTTTGGGGCACACTGAAGCTTTCTTT. Protein product: CSAPPYFLGHTEAFF.

J is TRBJ2-2 and V is TRBV25-1; no firm D call. Germline V gene data show CDR1 as MGHDK and CDR2 as SYGVNS. This CDR3 region has 13 residues. V lost 4 bases, J lost 6 bases, and 9 bases lay in between. CDR3 sequence (DNA): TGTGCCAGCAGTGGCAGTACGGCCGGGGAGCTGTTTTTT. This codes for CASSGSTAGELFF.

This clonotype was seen more than once but under ten times. This CDR3 reads CASSTESTRQGRNTEAFF. CDR3 nucleotide sequence: TGTGCCAGCAGCACCGAAAGTACAAGACAGGGTAGGAACACTGAAGCTTTCTTT. The chain combines TRBV21-1 with TRBJ1-1; the DNA was not compared with TRBD1, the D call given in the table. TRBV21-1 represents a pseudogene. This CDR3 comprises 18 residues.

This clonotype has a handful of counts. J is TRBJ2-1 and V is TRBV7-6; 8 nucleotides line up with TRBD2. Unmatched junction bases numbered 2, after V lost 3 bases and J lost 4 bases. Germline CDR1 is SGHVS and CDR2 is FNYEAQ. This CDR3 contains 14 residues. The DNA of the CDR3 is TGTGCCAGCAGCTTGGGACTAGAGTACAATGAGCAGTTCTTC. It yields the protein CASSLGLEYNEQFF.

This clonotype was detected only a few times. This chain links TRBV4-3 with TRBJ1-4, with D hard to call. Germline V lookup: CDR1 LGHNA, CDR2 YSLEER. The V gene lost 3 bases and the J gene lost 0 bases, with 8 bases spanning the gap. The CDR3 length is 15 residues. The CDR3 DNA sequence: TGCGCCAGCAGCCAGCAGCCCGCAACTAATGAAAAACTGTTTTTT. Its translation is CASSQQPATNEKLFF.

This clonotype has ten or more counts. CDR3 in amino acids: CASSSGQDPNGYTF. In DNA, the CDR3 is TGTGCCAGCAGTTCCGGACAGGACCCAAATGGCTACACCTTC. The chain recombines TRBV28 with TRBJ1-2; 7 bases match TRBD1. The CDR3 is 14 residues long. With V trimmed by 4 bases and J by 6 bases, 8 bases remained unmatched. Germline V gene sequence: CDR1 MDHEN, CDR2 SYDVKM.

Only a few counts were recorded for this clonotype. V gene TRBV20-1 combines with J gene TRBJ1-5, with 8 bases matching TRBD1. CDR3 size: 15 residues. CDR1 and CDR2 (germline): DFQATT, SNEGSKA (reference sequence). With V trimmed by 6 bases and J by 5 bases, 12 bases remained unmatched. Written as DNA, the CDR3 is TGCAGTGCCGAGACCGCCGGGACAGGAGATCAGCCCCAGCATTTT. Translated: CSAETAGTGDQPQHF.

In its sample, this clonotype was seen a few times. The rearrangement links TRBV12-3 or TRBV12-4 to TRBJ2-1, with D uncertain. Trimming stripped 2 bases from V and 6 bases from J, with 11 bases between. This CDR3 has 14 residues. This CDR3 is CASSLSRNGNEQFF. The CDR3 region has the DNA TGTGCCAGCAGTTTATCTAGGAATGGCAATGAGCAGTTCTTC.

This clonotype was observed at least ten times. The chain has TRBV12-3 or TRBV12-4 and TRBJ1-1; tentative D call: TRBD1 (6 bases). CDR3 length: 15 amino acids. V was pared by 4 bases and J by 0 bases, with 12 bases between. CDR3 region: CASSSHRAVNTEAFF. The CDR3 DNA reads as TGTGCCAGCAGTTCACACAGGGCAGTGAACACTGAAGCTTTCTTT.

The chain combines TRBV7-9 with TRBJ2-5; 8 nucleotides line up with TRBD2. Germline V lookup: CDR1 SEHNR, CDR2 FQNEAQ (reference sequence). V shed 1 base and J 2 bases; nucleotides not matched to a gene: 6. This CDR3 is built from 16 residues. CDR3: CASSLEGSGGQETQYF. The CDR3 nucleotides read TGTGCCAGCAGCTTAGAGGGCAGCGGGGGTCAAGAGACCCAGTACTTC.

The genes are TRBV29-1 and TRBJ2-3; possibly TRBD1 or TRBD2 for D (5 bases each). The V end lost 7 bases, the J end lost 3 bases, and 20 bases lay between the germline ends. CDR1 SQVTM and CDR2 ANQGSEA come from the germline V gene. The CDR3 loop spans 15 amino acids. CDR3 amino acids: CSADLRDPRTDTQYF. CDR3 in DNA: TGCAGCGCAGACCTCCGGGACCCGCGGACAGATACGCAGTATTTT.

This clonotype turned up a few times. The chain joins TRBV12-3 or TRBV12-4 to TRBJ2-5; D might be TRBD2 (5 bases). V lost 5 bases to trimming and J lost 5 bases, with 21 bases between them. The CDR3 spans 16 residues. In nucleotides, the CDR3 is TGTGCCAGCAGTGGACCCGGGTCGAGGAGGACGGAGACCCAGTACTTC. It specifies CASSGPGSRRTETQYF.

The chain has TRBV27 and TRBJ1-4; D is possibly TRBD1 (5 bases). Germline V CDR1 and CDR2: MNHEY, SMNVEV (reference sequence). This CDR3 comprises 15 residues. The V and J ends lost 6 bases and 8 bases respectively, with 19 bases between them. CDR3 residues: CASRRQFRGDEKLFF. The DNA for the CDR3 is TGTGCCAGCAGACGACAGTTTAGGGGAGACGAAAAACTGTTTTTT.

This clonotype showed up just a few times. This chain links TRBV28 with TRBJ2-3, with a tentative D call TRBD2 (6 bases). V was shortened by 3 bases and J by 2 bases, with 21 bases between the two germline ends. The CDR3 covers 18 residues. Germline loops: CDR1 MDHEN, CDR2 SYDVKM. The CDR3 sequence is CASSFWAGSNLYTDTQYF. Written as DNA, the CDR3 is TGTGCCAGCAGTTTTTGGGCGGGGAGCAATCTATACACAGATACGCAGTATTTT.

This clonotype was seen only a few times. The V call is TRBV7-8, the J call TRBJ2-6; D ambiguous. The germline gives CDR1 SGHVS, CDR2 FQNEAQ. The V and J ends lost 5 bases and 0 bases respectively, with 8 bases between them. The CDR3 spans 15 residues. The CDR3 nucleotides are TGTGCCAGCAGCCAACGTAGCTCTGGGGCCAACGTCCTGACTTTC. This sequence encodes CASSQRSSGANVLTF.

The table lists this clonotype with many counts. The chain employs TRBV7-9 and TRBJ2-7, with D tentatively TRBD1 or TRBD2 (6 bases each). The V end was cut by 5 bases, the J end by 7 bases, with 18 bases between. The CDR3 runs 14 residues. Looked up from germline, CDR1 is SEHNR and CDR2 is FQNEAQ (reference sequence). The CDR3 here is CASSREGGIGEQYV. CDR3 DNA: TGTGCCAGCAGCCGCGAAGGGGGGATAGGGGAGCAGTACGTC.

This clonotype was detected only a few times. The chain joins TRBV5-6 to TRBJ2-7; possibly TRBD2 for D (6 bases). CDR3 length equals 15 residues. From germline, CDR1 is SGHDT and CDR2 YYEEEE. Trimming took 4 bases from V and 4 from J, leaving 18 bases between them. CDR3 protein: CASSETGLRSYEQYF. Here the CDR3 DNA reads TGTGCCAGCAGCGAGACGGGACTGCGCTCTTACGAGCAGTACTTC. The variable domain in full, with the rest retrieved from reference TRBV5-6 and TRBJ2-7, is DAGVTQSPTHLIKTRGQQVTLRCSPKSGHDTVSWYQQALGQGPQFIFQYYEEEERQRGNFPDRFSGHQFPNYSSELNVNALLLGDSALYLCASSETGLRSYEQYFGPGTRLTVT.

The chain combines TRBV7-6 with TRBJ2-3; 8 positions agree with TRBD2. Unmatched junction bases numbered 5, after V lost 3 bases and J lost 3 bases. CDR1 and CDR2 (germline): SGHVS, FNYEAQ. The CDR3 is made up of 15 amino acids. As DNA, the CDR3 is TGTGCCAGCAGCTTCGGGGGGGGCATAACAGATACGCAGTATTTT. It translates to CASSFGGGITDTQYF.

The genes are TRBV5-1 and TRBJ1-3; TRBD1 might be the D (6 bases). CDR1 is SGHRS, CDR2 YFSETQ, per germline. V was pared by 7 bases and J by 2 bases, with 13 bases between. This CDR3 has 14 residues. CDR3 DNA: TGCGCCAGCGCCGTACAGGGAACTGGAAACACCATATATTTT. Residues: CASAVQGTGNTIYF.

The chain recombines TRBV7-9 with TRBJ2-7; 10 bases line up with TRBD1. V was pared by 5 bases and J by 5 bases, with 12 bases of the junction left unmatched. CDR1 and CDR2 (germline): SEHNR, FQNEAQ (reference sequence). The CDR3 runs 16 residues. The CDR3 region is CASSPTGGAYLHEQYF. The CDR3 nucleotides read TGTGCCAGCAGCCCGACAGGGGGCGCATACTTACACGAGCAGTACTTC.

This clonotype was found a few times. This rearrangement joins TRBV12-3 or TRBV12-4 to TRBJ2-1, with D tentatively TRBD2 (7 bases). The CDR3 runs 20 residues. V gave up 7 bases and J gave up 0 bases, with 28 bases separating them. This chain's CDR3 is CASKSFKGTLRGGSYNEQFF. The CDR3 coding sequence is TGTGCCAGCAAGTCCTTCAAGGGGACACTGAGGGGGGGCTCCTACAATGAGCAGTTCTTC.